This T cell receptor (beta chain) was captured by sequencing in a study of CD8 T cells in ankylosing spondylitis. Using its own MiXCR run on the 5' RACE reads, TCRdb lists one record per CDR3 protein. The table lists approximately 250,000 distinct CDR3 sequences, roughly 8.2% of them singletons. Per the germline V gene, CDR1 is LGHNA and CDR2 is YSLEER. The CDR3 consists of 18 residues. V was cut by 0 bases and J by 4 bases, with 19 bases left in between. Many counts were recorded for this clonotype. Source material: blood, either unsorted or a sorted T cell fraction (not recorded which). This TCR derives from a female donor with ankylosing spondylitis or in good health (not recorded which). The rearrangement joins TRBV4-3 to TRBJ2-1; possible D gene TRBD1, 6 bases. The CDR3 DNA reads TGCGCCAGCAGCCAAGATTCTACAGGGCCACACCGATACAATGAGCAGTTCTTC. It codes for CASSQDSTGPHRYNEQFF.